This entry concerns a single TCR beta chain. Its antigen is still unknown. Base qualities are not provided; no much larger clone lies one nucleotide away. Each clonotype received, on average, about 10x coverage in deep resolution sequencing performed on a MiSeq, where the target depth lay between 1 in 1 million and 1 in 200,000 T cells. The immunoSEQ hsTCRB Kit was used to generate TCR beta libraries. In the authors' own workflow: ImmunoSEQ Data Assistant and ImmunoSEQ Analyzer were used for data analysis, and V, D and J genes were assigned according to IMGT definitions. Clonality was computed as one minus normalized Shannon entropy of productive rearrangement frequencies, ranging from 0 to 1. Public clonotype analysis was restricted to overrepresented clonotypes comprising at least 0.05% of each patient's repertoire. Some 12 age-matched healthy donor repertoires from immuneACCESS served as clonality controls. In TCRdb, the immuneACCESS table is reduced to in-frame sequences with V and J assigned. These tables do not hold every clone; where another copy was compared, an unresolved V gene accounts for under half, and the others remain unexplained. From that table come the V and J calls and clone size; the DNA was used to work out D and trimming. The sample table contains roughly 23,000 clones; only one count was recorded for around 68% of them. Roughly 26% of the sample rests with the top ten.

In the germline V gene (reference sequence), CDR1 corresponds to MNHEY and CDR2 to SMNVEV. There are 16 amino acids in the CDR3, from cysteine to phenylalanine inclusive. Only the CDR3 portion is preserved as DNA: 48 bases, with reading frame beginning at the first base. Germline trimming: 3 bases from V, 1 base from J; junction bases outside gene matches: 1. For TCR beta library preparation, around 1.8 micrograms of genomic DNA were extracted from the cryopreserved PBMCs. Longitudinal blood samples from CLL patients on ibrutinib monotherapy were analyzed using high-throughput TCR beta sequencing. The patients were enrolled in a single-center, open-label phase 2 trial of ibrutinib monotherapy. The sample is drawn from a study of cytotoxic CD8 clonotypes in ibrutinib-treated CLL (dated by TCRdb to about 2021). At the level of the whole study: The cohort was composed of 11 relapsed/refractory and fewer than 16 treatment-naive patients; IGHV unmutated status was identified in approximately 18 patients. Partial responses were observed in 24 patients and complete responses in 2; after a median follow-up of 68 months, remission was maintained in 15 or so patients and progression was observed in approximately 12. Response samples were obtained after a median of around 11 months of treatment, with a range of roughly 6 to 40 months. On average, each sample had approximately 280,000 productive templates and 94,082 productive rearrangements. Longitudinal samples were available for about 30% of the 86 trial participants. Cryopreserved peripheral blood mononuclear cells were obtained prior to treatment, at the time of response, and at either disease progression or sustained remission.

On the study overall, not on this receptor specifically: Public clonotypes were rare and either shrank or stayed stable during treatment, and the rise in clonality at ibrutinib response reflected expansion of private clonotypes. At baseline, clonality was higher than in age-matched healthy donors and showed a strong correlation with circulating CD8+ T-cell counts. Lymph node repertoires were not examined, and the timing of sampling was not matched between patients in sustained remission and those whose disease progressed. Clonality increased at ibrutinib response, stayed stable in sustained remission, and fell back toward baseline at progression.

Specimen: PBMCs, collected before ibrutinib treatment. The clonotype originates from a human donor with chronic lymphocytic leukemia. This chain joins TRBV27 to TRBJ2-2; 11 central bases correspond to TRBD2. CDR3 loop: CASSFLAGGNTGELFF. The nucleotide sequence reads TGTGCCAGCAGTTTTCTAGCGGGAGGGAACACCGGGGAGCTGTTTTTT.